What follows are 13 T cell receptor beta chains derived from one specimen sequenced in a study of vaccination effects on CD4 cells after COVID-19. Before sequencing, viral peptide pools were used by the ViraFEST assay to expand antigen-specific CD4+ T cells. Following culture for about ten days, CD4+ T cells were isolated. Vaccine recipients had no previous SARS-CoV-2 infection; their nucleocapsid antibodies were negative. The protocol was immunoSEQ multiplex PCR, while the TCRdb copy is restricted to in-frame clones and leaves out a portion. Seen here are about 41,000 clones, 70% observed once, and the top ten hold approximately 24%. Their antigen targets remain unknown. The sample in question was CD4+ T cells from PBMCs cultured with HCoV-OC43 spike peptides, obtained before COVID-19 vaccination. The subset: HCoV-OC43 spike overlapping peptide pool stimulation. The source is a human donor who received a COVID-19 vaccine.

V usage is TRBV30 and J usage is TRBJ1-3, with 7 bases aligning to TRBD1. The CDR3 spans 16 residues. V dropped 0 bases and J dropped 2; count of bases not matched to a gene: 7. Germline CDR1 and CDR2: GTSNPN and SVGIG (reference sequence). For the CDR3, the DNA is TGTGCCTGGAGTGTATGGGGAGGGGGCCCTGGAAACACCATATATTTT. Translation: CAWSVWGGGPGNTIYF.

The V call is TRBV20-1, the J call TRBJ2-1; a weak D match, TRBD2 (6 bases). Germline loops: CDR1 DFQATT, CDR2 SNEGSKA (reference sequence). V lost 7 bases and J 5 bases, leaving 6 bases between the germline ends. This CDR3 contains 10 residues. The chain's CDR3 is CSGRDNEQFF. The CDR3 DNA is TGCAGTGGGAGGGACAATGAGCAGTTCTTC.

The rearrangement links TRBV6-1 to TRBJ1-1; D gene uncertain. There are 15 residues in the CDR3. CDR1 is MNHNS and CDR2 is SASEGT in the germline V gene. With 0 bases removed from V and 0 bases from J, the gap between germline ends came to 8 bases. CDR3 nucleotide sequence: TGTGCCAGCAGTGAAGCATTACAGCTGAACACTGAAGCTTTCTTT. Translated, it gives CASSEALQLNTEAFF.

This chain joins TRBV11-2 and TRBJ2-5; 8 nucleotides align to TRBD1. The CDR3 spans 14 residues. V trimming: 1 base; J trimming: 3 bases; junction bases outside the gene matches: 1. The germline CDR1 and CDR2 sequences are SGHAT and FQNNGV. CDR3 coding DNA: TGTGCCAGCAGCTTAGGGACAGGGAAAGAGACCCAGTACTTC. It specifies CASSLGTGKETQYF.

This clone was detected a few times. J is TRBJ2-3 and V is TRBV28; possibly TRBD1 for D (7 bases). Trimming took off 4 bases at V and 13 bases at J, with 15 bases between the two ends. The germline CDR1 and CDR2 sequences are MDHEN and SYDVKM. The CDR3 loop spans 12 amino acids. CDR3 in DNA: TGTGCCAGCAGTTCCAGGGGGGTAGATAAGTATTTT. Amino acids: CASSSRGVDKYF.

The chain's CDR3 is CASSLGTGGEQYF. The CDR3 DNA sequence: TGTGCCAGCAGTTTAGGGACAGGGGGCGAGCAGTACTTC. The V gene is TRBV12-3 or TRBV12-4, the J gene TRBJ2-7; 10 bases map to TRBD1. The CDR3 consists of 13 residues. The junction had 0 bases not matched to a gene; V was cut back by 1 base and J by 6 bases.

The chain employs TRBV7-8 and TRBJ2-6; D not certain. Germline V gene sequence: CDR1 SGHVS, CDR2 FQNEAQ. Trimming cost V 8 bases and J 1 base, with 9 bases left between them. The CDR3 spans 14 residues. The CDR3 loop is CASLVGSGANVLTF. In nucleotides, the CDR3 is TGTGCCAGCCTTGTTGGTTCTGGGGCCAACGTCCTGACTTTC.

The rearrangement uses TRBV9 and TRBJ1-2; no clear D gene. The germline V gene has CDR1 SGDLS and CDR2 YYNGEE. V lost 0 bases and J 3 bases, leaving 9 bases between the germline ends. The CDR3 has 14 residues. The CDR3 protein is CASSVGLEDYGYTF. The CDR3 DNA is TGTGCCAGCAGCGTAGGTCTGGAGGACTATGGCTACACCTTC. Full variable domain (rest looked up from reference TRBV9 and TRBJ1-2): DSGVTQTPKHLITATGQRVTLRCSPRSGDLSVYWYQQSLDQGLQFLIQYYNGEERAKGNILERFSAQQFPDLHSELNLSSLELGDSALYFCASSVGLEDYGYTFGSGTRLTVV.

This clone was counted once. V gene TRBV5-5 combines with J gene TRBJ1-4, with unresolved D. CDR3 length: 16 residues. Trimming cost V 3 bases and J 0 bases, with 12 bases left between them. Germline loops: CDR1 SGHKS, CDR2 YYEKEE (reference sequence). CDR3 sequence reads: CASSWGTSATNEKLFF. DNA for the CDR3: TGTGCCAGCAGCTGGGGAACATCTGCAACTAATGAAAAACTGTTTTTT.

Points on this clone: An end of the junction differs from the germline gene, which may be a read error. The V and J genes are TRBV3-1 (or the pseudogene TRBV3-2) and TRBJ2-3, with TRBD2 matching 7 bases. There are 15 residues in the CDR3. Per the germline V gene, CDR1 is LGHDT and CDR2 is YNNKEL (reference sequence). This CDR3 reads CASRQAGLRTDTQYF. CDR3 in DNA: TGTGCCAGCAGACAAGCGGGACTCCGAACAGATACGCAGTATTTT.

J is TRBJ1-2 and V is TRBV12-3 or TRBV12-4, with unresolved D. This CDR3 is built from 13 residues. Deletions cut 0 bases from V and 4 bases from J, with 6 bases between. The CDR3 nucleotides read TGTGCCAGCAGTTTAGCGTCAGTCTATGGCTACACCTTC. Protein product: CASSLASVYGYTF.

The chain carries TRBV10-3 and TRBJ1-3; the match to TRBD1 covers 7 bases. J was trimmed by 4 bases and V by 0 bases; bases with no gene match: 3. The CDR3 contains 15 residues. Germline CDR1 and CDR2: ENHRY and SYGVKD. The DNA for the CDR3 is TGTGCCATCAGTGAGTCCAGACAGGGAGGAAACACCATATATTTT. Translation gives CAISESRQGGNTIYF.

This clone was counted a few times. The V call is TRBV6-1, the J call TRBJ1-5, with unresolved D. CDR1 is MNHNS and CDR2 is SASEGT in the germline V gene. V was clipped by 2 bases and J by 7 bases, with 6 bases between them. The CDR3 runs to 12 residues. In nucleotides, the CDR3 is TGTGCCAGCAGTGAACGAGCCCAGCCCCAGCATTTT. As protein: CASSERAQPQHF.